These 29 T cell receptor beta chains originate from one sample sequenced in a study of blood T cell repertoires in COVID-19. Some clones are missing from TCRdb's copy, which holds only in-frame ones; the method was immunoSEQ multiplex PCR. The sample lists 130,000 to 150,000 clones; 70% to 80% were seen once. Sequencing used peripheral blood. Receptors were obtained from a man aged 55 to 69 with acute or convalescent COVID-19.

The V gene is TRBV7-3, the J gene TRBJ2-3; weak D call: TRBD2 (6 bases). The ends were cut back, 8 bases at V and 2 bases at J, with 11 bases in the middle. The CDR3 contains 13 residues. From germline, CDR1 is SGHTA and CDR2 FQGTGA. The CDR3 loop is CASSRRVTDTQYF. In DNA form, the CDR3 reads TGTGCCAGCTCCCGGAGGGTCACAGATACGCAGTATTTT.

This rearrangement joins TRBV6-1 to TRBJ2-7; TRBD2 agrees at 8 bases. This CDR3 has 16 residues. V shed 0 bases and J 3 bases; nucleotides not matched to a gene: 7. CDR1 is MNHNS, CDR2 SASEGT, per germline. In DNA form, the CDR3 reads TGTGCCAGCAGTGAAGCGGCAGCGGGAGATTTCTACGAGCAGTACTTC. This translates into CASSEAAAGDFYEQYF.

With respect to this clone: Compared with germline, one end of the junction differs, possibly owing to a read error. The chain uses TRBV7-7 and TRBJ2-1; 8 bases align to TRBD2. The CDR3 contains 13 residues. Germline CDR1 and CDR2: SSHAT and FNYEAQ (reference sequence). DNA for the CDR3: TGTGCTAGCAGCTTCCCGGGGGGGAATGAGCAGTTCTTC. Residues: CASSFPGGNEQFF.

This rearrangement joins TRBV7-2 to TRBJ1-1; D is unclear. CDR3 length: 14 residues. V was clipped by 1 base and J by 11 bases, with 17 bases between them. Germline V gene data show CDR1 as SGHTA and CDR2 as FQGNSA. The CDR3 sequence is CASSLGAFRREAFF. CDR3 in DNA: TGTGCCAGCAGCTTAGGCGCTTTTAGAAGGGAGGCTTTCTTT.

This clone was seen ten or more times. The genes are TRBV7-2 and TRBJ2-7; 7 bases fit TRBD2. V dropped 1 base and J dropped 5; count of bases not matched to a gene: 5. The CDR3 is 14 amino acids. Looked up from germline, CDR1 is SGHTA and CDR2 is FQGNSA. CDR3: CASSLVAGDHEQYF. The CDR3 DNA sequence: TGTGCCAGCAGCTTAGTGGCGGGAGACCACGAGCAGTACTTC.

The chain combines TRBV27 with TRBJ1-5; possible D gene TRBD1, 6 bases. V shed 3 bases and J shed 4 bases, with 13 bases lying between them. CDR1 MNHEY and CDR2 SMNVEV come from the germline V gene (reference sequence). This CDR3 comprises 15 residues. This CDR3 is CASSFGGAANQPQHF. The CDR3 bases are TGTGCCAGCAGTTTCGGGGGGGCCGCTAATCAGCCCCAGCATTTT.

The chain combines TRBV9 with TRBJ1-5; D gene unclear. There are 15 residues in the CDR3. The V end was cut by 4 bases, the J end by 4 bases, with 15 bases between. The germline CDR1 and CDR2 sequences are SGDLS and YYNGEE. The CDR3 loop reads CASSSGVNVNQPQHF. The CDR3 bases are TGTGCCAGCAGCTCGGGAGTTAATGTTAATCAGCCCCAGCATTTT. The whole variable domain, filled in from reference TRBV9 and TRBJ1-5, reads DSGVTQTPKHLITATGQRVTLRCSPRSGDLSVYWYQQSLDQGLQFLIQYYNGEERAKGNILERFSAQQFPDLHSELNLSSLELGDSALYFCASSSGVNVNQPQHFGDGTRLSIL.

This CDR3 reads CAPAPRQGLNEQFF. The CDR3 DNA is TGTGCCCCCGCTCCAAGACAGGGGCTCAATGAGCAGTTCTTC. The chain carries TRBV24-1 and TRBJ2-1; 8 nucleotides match TRBD1. Trimming removed 12 bases from V and 6 bases from J; junction bases left unmatched: 12. The CDR3 has 14 residues. CDR1 is KGHDR and CDR2 is SFDVKD in the germline V gene.

The V call is TRBV30, the J call TRBJ2-3; 7 bases line up with TRBD2. J gave up 0 bases and V 4 bases, and 10 bases lay outside the gene matches. There are 16 residues in the CDR3. From germline, CDR1 is GTSNPN and CDR2 SVGIG (reference sequence). CDR3 loop: CAWKGLGGVSTDTQYF. As DNA, the CDR3 is TGTGCCTGGAAAGGACTAGGTGGCGTCAGCACAGATACGCAGTATTTT.

The V gene is TRBV25-1, the J gene TRBJ2-1; 10 positions agree with TRBD2. With V trimmed by 4 bases and J by 4 bases, 1 base remained unmatched. CDR1 is MGHDK, CDR2 SYGVNS, per germline. The CDR3 consists of 14 residues. Written as DNA, the CDR3 is TGTGCCAGCAGTGTACTAGCGGGGTACAATGAGCAGTTCTTC. Translating it yields CASSVLAGYNEQFF. Variable domain in full (rest from reference TRBV25-1 and TRBJ2-1): EADIYQTPRYLVIGTGKKITLECSQTMGHDKMYWYQQDPGMELHLIHYSYGVNSTEKGDLSSESTVSRIRTEHFPLTLESARPSHTSQYLCASSVLAGYNEQFFGPGTRLTVL.

The J gene is TRBJ1-1, the V gene TRBV29-1, with TRBD1 identical over 8 bases. V lost 7 bases and J lost 6; bases outside the gene matches: 13. Looked up from germline, CDR1 is SQVTM and CDR2 is ANQGSEA. The CDR3 length is 14 residues. The CDR3, as DNA: TGCAGCGGCGGACAGGGTGCCCCGGAGGCTGAAGCTTTCTTT. Translating gives CSGGQGAPEAEAFF.

This rearrangement joins TRBV28 to TRBJ1-2; maybe TRBD1 (6 bases). The CDR3 length is 15 residues. Germline CDR1 is MDHEN and CDR2 is SYDVKM. With 5 bases removed from V and 6 bases from J, the gap between germline ends came to 19 bases. The CDR3 spells CASSSTRDTRHGYTF. The CDR3 DNA sequence: TGTGCCAGCAGTAGTACCCGGGACACCAGGCATGGCTACACCTTC.

This clone was recorded a few times. The rearrangement uses TRBV3-1 (or the pseudogene TRBV3-2) and TRBJ2-7; 7 bases are shared with TRBD2. Germline V gene lookup returns CDR1 LGHDT and CDR2 YNNKEL (reference sequence). The ends lost 6 bases at V and 4 bases at J; junction bases unmatched: 6. This CDR3 region has 13 residues. CDR3 amino acids: CASSPGGGYEQYF. CDR3 bases: TGTGCCAGCAGTCCGGGAGGAGGGTACGAGCAGTACTTC.

V is TRBV9 and J is TRBJ1-2; TRBD1 matches 9 bases. Per the germline V gene, CDR1 is SGDLS and CDR2 is YYNGEE. The CDR3 is 14 residues long. After removal of 2 bases from V and 6 bases from J, the junction contained 5 bases not matched to a gene. CDR3 coding DNA: TGTGCCAGCAGCGTGAACAGGGGGCAGGATGGCTACACCTTC. It translates to CASSVNRGQDGYTF. Complete variable domain (other parts from reference TRBV9 and TRBJ1-2): DSGVTQTPKHLITATGQRVTLRCSPRSGDLSVYWYQQSLDQGLQFLIQYYNGEERAKGNILERFSAQQFPDLHSELNLSSLELGDSALYFCASSVNRGQDGYTFGSGTRLTVV.

CDR3 protein: CASSLALAGSNTGELFF. As DNA, the CDR3 is TGCGCCAGCAGCTTGGCGCTAGCGGGGTCGAACACCGGGGAGCTGTTTTTT. The genes are TRBV5-1 and TRBJ2-2; the match to TRBD2 covers 9 bases. The CDR3 is made up of 17 amino acids. Germline CDR1 reads SGHRS; CDR2 reads YFSETQ. Unmatched junction bases numbered 3, after V lost 0 bases and J lost 0 bases. The full variable domain, its missing parts supplied by reference TRBV5-1 and TRBJ2-2, is KAGVTQTPRYLIKTRGQQVTLSCSPISGHRSVSWYQQTPGQGLQFLFEYFSETQRNKGNFPGRFSGRQFSNSRSEMNVSTLELGDSALYLCASSLALAGSNTGELFFGEGSRLTVL.

This clone was observed a few times. The rearrangement joins TRBV5-1 to TRBJ1-5; maybe TRBD1 (5 bases). Between the trimmed V and J ends, which lost 0 bases and 10 bases, there was a span of 14 bases. This CDR3 contains 14 residues. Per germline, CDR1 SGHRS and CDR2 YFSETQ. CDR3 loop: CASSLGTGSPPQHF. CDR3 nucleotides: TGCGCCAGCAGCTTGGGAACAGGCTCCCCCCCCCAGCATTTT.

The V call is TRBV6-4, the J call TRBJ2-1; tentative D call: TRBD2 (6 bases). CDR1 is MRHNA, CDR2 SNTAGT, per germline. CDR3 length equals 12 residues. Deletions cut 10 bases from V and 4 bases from J, with 11 bases between. CDR3 region: CATRGSYNEQFF. The CDR3 bases are TGTGCCACGCGGGGCTCATACAATGAGCAGTTCTTC.

The rearrangement links TRBV19 to TRBJ1-4; maybe TRBD1 (6 bases). CDR1 LNHDA and CDR2 SQIVND come from the germline V gene (reference sequence). This CDR3 has 15 amino acids. V shed 6 bases and J shed 5 bases, with 16 bases lying between them. The CDR3 spells CASRQTPTGNEKLFF. The CDR3 bases are TGTGCCAGTAGGCAGACTCCTACAGGGAATGAAAAACTGTTTTTT.

The CDR3 loop is CAISESTRGSGNTIYF. The CDR3 DNA sequence: TGTGCCATCAGTGAGTCGACTCGGGGTTCTGGAAACACCATATATTTT. The chain recombines TRBV10-3 with TRBJ1-3; D is uncertain. Looked up from germline, CDR1 is ENHRY and CDR2 is SYGVKD. The CDR3 extends over 16 amino acids. Trimming took 0 bases from V and 1 from J, leaving 10 bases between them.

The V and J genes are TRBV28 and TRBJ1-4; 9 bases fit TRBD1. The ends lost 4 bases at V and 4 bases at J; junction bases unmatched: 4. This CDR3 spans 15 amino acids. From germline, CDR1 is MDHEN and CDR2 SYDVKM. CDR3 nucleotides: TGTGCCAGCAGTTCGGGACAGGGATTTAATGAAAAACTGTTTTTT. Translated: CASSSGQGFNEKLFF.

The rearrangement uses TRBV7-2 and TRBJ1-5; maybe TRBD1 (5 bases). There are 15 residues in the CDR3. The V end lost 3 bases, the J end lost 5 bases, and 14 bases lay between the germline ends. Germline loops: CDR1 SGHTA, CDR2 FQGNSA. The CDR3 reads CASSFVDGGDQPQHF. As DNA, the CDR3 is TGTGCCAGCAGCTTCGTCGACGGAGGGGATCAGCCCCAGCATTTT.

This clone rates as medium-sized (0.01 to 0.1%). V is TRBV18 and J is TRBJ1-1; no reliable D call. Per the germline V gene, CDR1 is KGHSH and CDR2 is LQKENI. Trimming removed 5 bases from V and 2 bases from J, with 6 bases in between. The CDR3 sequence is 12 residues long. CDR3: CASSTVNTEAFF. The CDR3 bases are TGTGCCAGCTCAACAGTCAACACTGAAGCTTTCTTT.

The genes are TRBV5-4 and TRBJ2-1, with D tentatively TRBD2 (6 bases). The CDR3 sequence is 16 residues long. Trimming left V 1 base short and J 0 bases short, with 11 bases between. Per the germline V gene, CDR1 is SGHNT and CDR2 is YYREEE (reference sequence). The CDR3 protein is CASSLPAGSSYNEQFF. The CDR3 DNA reads as TGTGCCAGCAGCTTGCCAGCGGGTAGCTCCTACAATGAGCAGTTCTTC.

This clone has only a few counts. This sequence joins TRBV24-1 and TRBJ2-1; 11 bases are a match to TRBD2. CDR3 size: 15 residues. Unmatched junction bases numbered 2, after V lost 5 bases and J lost 3 bases. Germline V lookup: CDR1 KGHDR, CDR2 SFDVKD. In nucleotides, the CDR3 is TGTGCCACCAGTGTAGCGGGAGGGGGCTACAATGAGCAGTTCTTC. Its protein is CATSVAGGGYNEQFF.

J is TRBJ2-7 and V is TRBV11-2; tentatively, D is TRBD1 (6 bases). V was shortened by 5 bases and J by 1 base, with 12 bases between the two germline ends. Germline CDR1 reads SGHAT; CDR2 reads FQNNGV. This CDR3 comprises 14 residues. The CDR3 is CASSPYRESYEQYF. The CDR3 nucleotides are TGTGCCAGCAGCCCTTACAGGGAATCCTACGAGCAGTACTTC.

This chain joins TRBV21-1 and TRBJ1-4. TRBV21-1 has pseudogene status. There are 17 residues in the CDR3. The DNA of the CDR3 is TGTGCCAGCAGCAAAGGCACACCGGGGAAATTTGATGAAAAACTGTTTTTT. Protein sequence: CASSKGTPGKFDEKLFF.

This chain links TRBV6-6 with TRBJ1-1; D possibly corresponds to TRBD1 (5 bases). The germline V and J ends were trimmed by 2 bases and 1 base, with 8 bases remaining between them. The germline CDR1 and CDR2 sequences are MNHNY and SVGAGI (reference sequence). The CDR3 has 14 amino acids. CDR3 in amino acids: CASSYAGSNTEAFF. The CDR3 DNA reads TGTGCCAGCAGTTACGCAGGGTCGAACACTGAAGCTTTCTTT.

The V gene is TRBV3-1 (or the pseudogene TRBV3-2), the J gene TRBJ2-1; no clear D gene. CDR1 and CDR2 from the germline V gene are LGHDT and YNNKEL (reference sequence). There are 11 residues in the CDR3. V shed 0 bases and J shed 9 bases, with 3 bases lying between them. The CDR3, as DNA: TGTGCCAGCAGCCAAGAGAGTGAGCAGTTCTTC. It yields the protein CASSQESEQFF.

V and J are TRBV28 and TRBJ2-4; no clear D gene. With 3 bases removed from V and 1 base from J, the gap between germline ends came to 7 bases. This CDR3 contains 14 residues. Germline V CDR1 and CDR2: MDHEN, SYDVKM. The CDR3 DNA is TGTGCCAGCAGTTTGGGCAGGGCCAAAAACATTCAGTACTTC. Translation gives CASSLGRAKNIQYF.